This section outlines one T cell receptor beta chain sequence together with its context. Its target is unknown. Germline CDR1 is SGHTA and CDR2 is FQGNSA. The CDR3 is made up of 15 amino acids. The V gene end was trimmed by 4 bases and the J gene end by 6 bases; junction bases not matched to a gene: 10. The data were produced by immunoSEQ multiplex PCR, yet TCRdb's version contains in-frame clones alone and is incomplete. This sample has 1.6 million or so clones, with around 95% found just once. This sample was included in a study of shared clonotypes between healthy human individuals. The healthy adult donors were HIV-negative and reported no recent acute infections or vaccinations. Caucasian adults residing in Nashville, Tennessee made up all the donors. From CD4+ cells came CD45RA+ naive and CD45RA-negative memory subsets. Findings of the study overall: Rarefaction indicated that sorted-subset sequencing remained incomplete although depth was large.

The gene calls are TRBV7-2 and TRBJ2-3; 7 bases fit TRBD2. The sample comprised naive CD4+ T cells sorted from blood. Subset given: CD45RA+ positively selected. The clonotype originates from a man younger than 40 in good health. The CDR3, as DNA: TGTGCCAGCAGCTCCCCGGGACTAAAACAGGATACGCAGTATTTT. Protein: CASSSPGLKQDTQYF. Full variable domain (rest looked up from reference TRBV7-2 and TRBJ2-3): GAGVSQSPSNKVTEKGKDVELRCDPISGHTALYWYRQSLGQGLEFLIYFQGNSAPDKSGLPSDRFSAERTGGSVSTLTIQRTQQEDSAVYLCASSSPGLKQDTQYFGPGTRLTVL.